The T cell receptor (beta chain) under discussion was sequenced for a study of long-term antiretroviral therapy in people with HIV. Study outcomes and limitations: Specimens of blood were obtained during about 2004 to 2018, possibly under older ART regimens. Pre-ART expanded TRB clones stayed dominant throughout, though often decreasing after ART. Once patients were on ART, diversity went higher but still fell short of transplant donor controls.

Researchers report immunoSEQ v3.0 was run at survey level. TCRdb's table, derived via immunoSEQ multiplex PCR, lists solely in-frame clones and lacks some. The data show some 25,000 clones, with over 75% seen just once and 5.5% held by the top ten. Concerning this clone itself: The antigen remains undetermined.

The origin of this receptor is a woman aged 30 to 39 with HIV. The source material was unsorted PBMCs, sampled 1.1 years before starting antiretroviral therapy.

This CDR3 is CSVRGINHEQYF. The DNA for the CDR3 is TGCAGCGTTCGGGGTATTAACCACGAGCAGTACTTC. The chain links TRBV29-1 to TRBJ2-7; tentatively, D is TRBD2 (5 bases). The CDR3 spans 12 residues. CDR1 is SQVTM and CDR2 is ANQGSEA in the germline V gene. Trimming cost V 5 bases and J 5 bases, with 13 bases left between them.